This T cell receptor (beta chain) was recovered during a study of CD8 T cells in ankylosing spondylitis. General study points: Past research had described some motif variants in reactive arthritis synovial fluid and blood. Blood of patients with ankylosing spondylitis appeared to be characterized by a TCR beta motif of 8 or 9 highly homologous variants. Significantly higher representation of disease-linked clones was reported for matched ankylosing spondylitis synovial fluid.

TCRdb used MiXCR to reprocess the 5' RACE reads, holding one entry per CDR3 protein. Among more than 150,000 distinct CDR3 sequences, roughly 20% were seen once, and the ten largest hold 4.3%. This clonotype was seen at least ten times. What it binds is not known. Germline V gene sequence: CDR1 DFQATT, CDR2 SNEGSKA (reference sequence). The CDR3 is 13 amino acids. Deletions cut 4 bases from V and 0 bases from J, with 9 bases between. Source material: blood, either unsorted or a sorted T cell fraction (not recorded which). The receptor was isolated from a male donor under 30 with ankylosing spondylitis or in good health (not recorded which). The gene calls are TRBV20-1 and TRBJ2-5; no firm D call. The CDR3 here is CSATLWDQETQYF. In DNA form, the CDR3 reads TGCAGTGCTACTTTATGGGACCAAGAGACCCAGTACTTC.